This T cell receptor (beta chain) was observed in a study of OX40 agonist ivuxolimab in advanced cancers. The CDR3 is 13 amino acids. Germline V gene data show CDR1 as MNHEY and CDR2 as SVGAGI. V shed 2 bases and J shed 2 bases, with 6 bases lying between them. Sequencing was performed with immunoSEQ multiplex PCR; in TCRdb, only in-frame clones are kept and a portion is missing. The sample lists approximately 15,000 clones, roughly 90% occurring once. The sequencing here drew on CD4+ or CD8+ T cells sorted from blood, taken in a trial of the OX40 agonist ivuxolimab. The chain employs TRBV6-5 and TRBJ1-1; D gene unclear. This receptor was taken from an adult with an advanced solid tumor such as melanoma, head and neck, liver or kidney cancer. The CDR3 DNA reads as TGTGCCAGCAGTTACCATGTAAACACTGAAGCTTTCTTT. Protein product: CASSYHVNTEAFF.